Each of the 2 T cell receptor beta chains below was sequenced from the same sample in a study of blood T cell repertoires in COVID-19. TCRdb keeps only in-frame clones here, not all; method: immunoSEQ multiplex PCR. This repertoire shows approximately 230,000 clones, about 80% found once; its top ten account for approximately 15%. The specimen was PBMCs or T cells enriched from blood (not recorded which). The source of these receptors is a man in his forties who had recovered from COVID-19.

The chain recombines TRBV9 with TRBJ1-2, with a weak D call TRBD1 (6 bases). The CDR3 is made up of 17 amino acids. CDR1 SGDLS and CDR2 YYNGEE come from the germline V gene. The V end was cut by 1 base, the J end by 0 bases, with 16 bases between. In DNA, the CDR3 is TGTGCCAGCAGCGTATTCCCGGGACACACTTCTAACTATGGCTACACCTTC. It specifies CASSVFPGHTSNYGYTF.

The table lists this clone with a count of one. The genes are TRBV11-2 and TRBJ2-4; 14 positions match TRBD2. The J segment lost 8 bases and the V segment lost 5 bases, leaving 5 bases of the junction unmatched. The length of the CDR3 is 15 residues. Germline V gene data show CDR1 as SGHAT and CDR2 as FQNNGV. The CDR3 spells CASSRGLAGADIQYF. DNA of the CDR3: TGTGCCAGCAGCCGGGGACTAGCGGGAGCGGACATTCAGTACTTC.